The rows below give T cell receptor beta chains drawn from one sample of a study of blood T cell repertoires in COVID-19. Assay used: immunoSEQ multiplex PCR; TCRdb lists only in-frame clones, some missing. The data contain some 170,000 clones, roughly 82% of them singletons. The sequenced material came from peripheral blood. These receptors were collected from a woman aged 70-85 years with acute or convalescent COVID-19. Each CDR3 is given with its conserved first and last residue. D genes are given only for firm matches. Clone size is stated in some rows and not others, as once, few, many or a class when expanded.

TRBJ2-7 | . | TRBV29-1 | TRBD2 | CSAGGLADSYEQYF | TGCAGCGCTGGGGGACTAGCGGACTCCTACGAGCAGTACTTC
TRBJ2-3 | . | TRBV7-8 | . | CASSLAETEDTQYF | TGTGCCAGCAGCTTAGCGGAGACAGAAGATACGCAGTATTTT
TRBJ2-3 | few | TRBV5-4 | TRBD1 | CASSLATGGGTDTQYF | TGTGCCAGCAGCTTGGCTACAGGGGGCGGAACAGATACGCAGTATTTT
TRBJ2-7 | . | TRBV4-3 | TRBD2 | CASSQERSGGGYEQYF | TGCGCCAGCAGCCAAGAAAGAAGCGGGGGAGGCTACGAGCAGTACTTC
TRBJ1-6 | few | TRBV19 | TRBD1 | CASSIQGDSPLHF | TGTGCCAGTAGTATACAGGGGGACTCACCCCTCCACTTT
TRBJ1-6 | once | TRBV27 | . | CASTSVWGLGDNSPLHF | TGTGCCAGCACCTCTGTATGGGGGCTTGGAGATAATTCACCCCTCCACTTT
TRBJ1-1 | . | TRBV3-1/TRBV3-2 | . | CASSQDRGTEAFF | TGTGCCAGCAGCCAAGATCGGGGTACTGAAGCTTTCTTT
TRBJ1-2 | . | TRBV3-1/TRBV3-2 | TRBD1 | CASSQDGTGLYGYTF | TGTGCCAGCAGCCAAGATGGGACAGGGCTTTATGGCTACACCTTC
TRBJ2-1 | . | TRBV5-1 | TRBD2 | CASSLGLAGGSNEQFF | TGCGCCAGCAGCTTGGGACTAGCGGGGGGGTCTAATGAGCAGTTCTTC
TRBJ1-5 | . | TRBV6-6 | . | CASSRGLNQPQHF | TGTGCCAGCAGCAGGGGCCTCAATCAGCCCCAGCATTTT
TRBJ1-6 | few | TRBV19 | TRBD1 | CASTLQGAGSPLHF | TGTGCCAGTACCCTACAGGGGGCCGGGTCACCCCTCCACTTT
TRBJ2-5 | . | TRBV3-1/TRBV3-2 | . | CASRRQGGQETQYF | TGTGCCAGCAGGCGACAGGGAGGCCAAGAGACCCAGTACTTC
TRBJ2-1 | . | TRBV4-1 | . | CASSRSWGAHWDEQFF | TGCGCCAGCAGCCGTTCCTGGGGAGCCCATTGGGATGAGCAGTTCTTC
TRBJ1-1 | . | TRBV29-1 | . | CSVAAGASNTEAFF | TGCAGCGTTGCTGCGGGGGCGTCGAACACTGAAGCTTTCTTT
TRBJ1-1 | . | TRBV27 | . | CASSLSGAYTEAFF | TGTGCCAGCAGTTTGTCTGGGGCCTACACTGAAGCTTTCTTT
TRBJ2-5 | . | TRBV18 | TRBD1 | CASSRGQGETQYF | TGTGCCAGCTCAAGGGGACAGGGGGAGACCCAGTACTTC
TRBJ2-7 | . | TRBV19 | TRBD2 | CASSIPGLADEQYF | TGTGCCAGTAGTATACCGGGACTAGCGGACGAGCAGTACTTC
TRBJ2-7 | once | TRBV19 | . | CASSMVQGYEQYF | TGTGCCAGTAGTATGGTACAGGGCTACGAGCAGTACTTC
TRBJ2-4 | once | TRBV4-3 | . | CASSPSLAGNIQYF | TGCGCCAGCAGCCCTTCACTGGCAGGAAACATTCAGTACTTC
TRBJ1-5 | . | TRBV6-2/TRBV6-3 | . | CASSYDPQGQPQHF | TGTGCCAGCAGTTACGACCCCCAGGGTCAGCCCCAGCATTTT
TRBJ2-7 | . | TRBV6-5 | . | CASSPPAGGTYEQYF | TGTGCCAGCAGTCCCCCAGCAGGGGGGACCTACGAGCAGTACTTC
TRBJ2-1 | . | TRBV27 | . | CASSFRWGVGQGGNEQFF | TGTGCCAGCAGTTTCCGTTGGGGGGTTGGACAGGGAGGGAATGAGCAGTTCTTC
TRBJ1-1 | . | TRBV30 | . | CAWNVGQDTEAFF | TGTGCCTGGAATGTGGGGCAGGACACTGAAGCTTTCTTT
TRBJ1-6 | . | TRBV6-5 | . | CASSNPKQGSPLHF | TGTGCCAGCAGCAATCCTAAACAGGGCTCACCCCTCCACTTT
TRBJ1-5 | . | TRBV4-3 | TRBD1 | CASSQLQGAGQPQHF | TGCGCCAGCAGCCAGCTACAGGGGGCGGGTCAGCCCCAGCATTTT
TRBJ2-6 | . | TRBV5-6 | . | CASSWGPGTGANVLTF | TGTGCCAGCAGCTGGGGCCCAGGTACTGGGGCCAACGTCCTGACTTTC
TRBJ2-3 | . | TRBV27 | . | CASSLLYPSHRAASTDTQYF | TGTGCCAGCAGTCTACTCTACCCATCCCACAGGGCCGCTAGCACAGATACGCAGTATTTT